A single sample is the source of the 18 T cell receptor beta chains below, sequenced in a study of cytomegalovirus exposure and HLA in healthy donors. PCR amplification relied on 60 Vbeta primers (plus 13 Jbeta primers). Sequencing was performed with immunoSEQ multiplex PCR; in TCRdb, only in-frame clones are kept and a portion is missing. The sample shows some 140,000 clones, roughly 85% of them seen only once. The source material was PBMCs. The origin of the receptors is a man aged 40-50 years in good health and CMV-seropositive.

The chain joins TRBV5-1 to TRBJ1-3; possibly TRBD1 for D (6 bases). This CDR3 comprises 14 residues. Germline CDR1 is SGHRS and CDR2 is YFSETQ. The V and J ends lost 5 bases and 4 bases respectively, with 13 bases between them. The CDR3 DNA reads as TGCGCCAGCAGATCCTCCGGGACAGGAAACACCATATATTTT. As protein: CASRSSGTGNTIYF.

V and J are TRBV6-5 and TRBJ1-2, with a tentative D call TRBD1 (6 bases). The CDR3 runs to 14 residues. Germline loops: CDR1 MNHEY, CDR2 SVGAGI. The V end was cut by 0 bases, the J end by 2 bases, with 7 bases between. The CDR3 DNA sequence: TGTGCCAGCAGTTACTCAAGGGGGAACTATGGCTACACCTTC. This encodes CASSYSRGNYGYTF.

The rearrangement uses TRBV5-1 and TRBJ2-7; 10 bases line up with TRBD2. This CDR3 has 15 amino acids. Germline values: CDR1 SGHRS, CDR2 YFSETQ. V was pared by 4 bases and J by 5 bases, with 9 bases of the junction left unmatched. CDR3 amino acids: CASSLGGLAIDEQYF. CDR3 sequence (DNA): TGCGCCAGCAGCCTGGGGGGACTAGCGATCGACGAGCAGTACTTC.

V and J are TRBV20-1 and TRBJ2-7; TRBD2 matches 8 bases. The CDR3 is 11 residues long. Germline values: CDR1 DFQATT, CDR2 SNEGSKA (reference sequence). The V segment lost 7 bases and the J segment 4 bases; nucleotides outside the gene matches: 3. As DNA, the CDR3 is TGCAGTGGCGTAGCGGGATACGAGCAGTACTTC. Protein product: CSGVAGYEQYF.

This clone was counted once. CDR3 sequence reads: CASRSPGLAVYNEQFF. The CDR3 DNA follows: TGTGCCAGCAGAAGCCCGGGACTAGCAGTTTACAATGAGCAGTTCTTC. This chain connects TRBV27 to TRBJ2-1, with 9 bases aligning to TRBD2. V was pared by 6 bases and J by 4 bases, with 10 bases of the junction left unmatched. CDR3 length equals 16 residues. Germline V gene sequence: CDR1 MNHEY, CDR2 SMNVEV (reference sequence).

The chain joins TRBV5-4 to TRBJ1-6; a weak D match, TRBD1 (5 bases). This CDR3 has 15 residues. V shed 1 base and J shed 7 bases, with 12 bases lying between them. Germline values: CDR1 SGHNT, CDR2 YYREEE (reference sequence). CDR3 residues: CASSLSSGLNSPLHF. The CDR3 region has the DNA TGTGCCAGCAGCTTGTCGTCGGGACTCAATTCACCCCTCCACTTT.

As regards this clone: Different DNA sequences within this sample yield the same CDR3. This sequence joins TRBV11-2 and TRBJ2-3, with D possibly TRBD1 on 6 matching bases. Germline V gene lookup returns CDR1 SGHAT and CDR2 FQNNGV. Trimming stripped 6 bases from V and 3 bases from J, with 16 bases between. This CDR3 has 15 residues. The DNA of the CDR3 is TGTGCCAGCAGGGGGGCTAGTGGACCAACAGATACGCAGTATTTT. Translated, it gives CASRGASGPTDTQYF.

The chain couples TRBV7-9 to TRBJ1-4; TRBD1 aligns across 10 bases. CDR3 size: 15 residues. The germline CDR1 and CDR2 sequences are SEHNR and FQNEAQ (reference sequence). V dropped 4 bases and J dropped 8; count of bases not matched to a gene: 7. The CDR3 spells CASSSSGTGDEKLFF. The CDR3 DNA follows: TGTGCCAGCAGCTCCTCCGGGACAGGGGACGAAAAACTGTTTTTT.

This clone was detected only a few times. This likely traces to a read error, being one base from a far larger clone. This sequence joins TRBV27 and TRBJ2-3; no firm D call. CDR1 is MNHEY, CDR2 SMNVEV, per germline (reference sequence). CDR3 length: 13 residues. V gave up 5 bases and J gave up 6 bases, with 12 bases separating them. CDR3: CASSPTLCDTQYF. The CDR3, as DNA: TGTGCCAGCAGTCCGACTCTATGCGATACGCAGTATTTT.

This clone was picked up a small number of times. At one end, the junction sequence differs from germline, possibly due to a read error. The rearrangement joins TRBV7-9 to TRBJ1-1; no reliable D call. Germline values: CDR1 SEHNR, CDR2 FQNEAQ (reference sequence). CDR3 length: 18 residues. CDR3: CSSSLAFTGLGMNTEAFF. In DNA form, the CDR3 reads TGTTCCAGCAGCTTAGCCTTTACGGGTCTCGGCATGAACACTGAAGCTTTCTTT.

CDR3 bases: TGTGCCAGCAGCTTATCAGGGGGTTGGACTGAAGCTTTCTTT. It translates to CASSLSGGWTEAFF. This rearrangement joins TRBV9 to TRBJ1-1; 7 bases fit TRBD1. The V segment lost 4 bases and the J segment 5 bases; nucleotides outside the gene matches: 8. CDR1 SGDLS and CDR2 YYNGEE come from the germline V gene. This CDR3 region has 14 residues.

This sequence joins TRBV11-2 and TRBJ2-7; D perhaps matches TRBD2 (8 bases). V was clipped by 5 bases and J by 1 base, with 15 bases between them. This CDR3 has 15 residues. The V gene's germline CDR1 is SGHAT and CDR2 FQNNGV. The CDR3 reads CASSIGRGLSYEQYF. The CDR3 nucleotides read TGTGCCAGCAGCATCGGGAGGGGGCTTTCCTACGAGCAGTACTTC.

The gene calls are TRBV28 and TRBJ2-3; tentatively, D is TRBD2 (5 bases). The ends were cut back, 5 bases at V and 2 bases at J, with 14 bases in the middle. The germline V gene has CDR1 MDHEN and CDR2 SYDVKM. This CDR3 has 15 residues. The CDR3 bases are TGTGCCAGCAGTCCCCGGGCGGGCTTCACAGATACGCAGTATTTT. It specifies CASSPRAGFTDTQYF.

The chain couples TRBV27 to TRBJ2-3, with TRBD2 as a possible D gene (6 bases). This CDR3 contains 13 residues. V shed 8 bases and J shed 2 bases, with 11 bases lying between them. Germline CDR1 reads MNHEY; CDR2 reads SMNVEV (reference sequence). CDR3 residues: CASGEALTDTQYF. The CDR3 DNA is TGTGCCAGCGGGGAGGCCCTCACAGATACGCAGTATTTT.

The V gene is TRBV7-6, the J gene TRBJ1-2, with a weak D call TRBD1 (5 bases). The CDR3 runs 15 residues. V lost 6 bases to trimming and J lost 2 bases, with 16 bases between them. Germline assignment: CDR1 SGHVS and CDR2 FNYEAQ. Here the CDR3 DNA reads TGTGCCAGCAGGTCGGCCCTTCAGGGAAACTATGGCTACACCTTC. This gives the protein CASRSALQGNYGYTF.

J is TRBJ2-7 and V is TRBV5-1; TRBD2 agrees at 10 bases. Per germline, CDR1 SGHRS and CDR2 YFSETQ. CDR3 size: 16 residues. Trimming removed 0 bases from V and 4 bases from J; junction bases left unmatched: 7. Here the CDR3 DNA reads TGCGCCAGCAGCTTGGGCCCTAGCGGGAGTGGTTACGAGCAGTACTTC. Translation: CASSLGPSGSGYEQYF.

V usage is TRBV6-5 and J usage is TRBJ2-1; D possibly corresponds to TRBD2 (5 bases). The CDR3 covers 15 residues. Trimming left V 0 bases short and J 6 bases short, with 12 bases between. CDR1 and CDR2 (germline): MNHEY, SVGAGI. The CDR3 reads CASSYSEERGNEQFF. The CDR3, as DNA: TGTGCCAGCAGTTACTCGGAGGAGAGAGGCAATGAGCAGTTCTTC.

This clone was detected once. The CDR3: CASHRERSYEQYF. In DNA, the CDR3 is TGTGCCTCCCACCGGGAGCGTTCCTACGAGCAGTACTTC. This chain joins TRBV27 and TRBJ2-7; tentative D call: TRBD2 (6 bases). The V gene lost 11 bases and the J gene lost 1 base, with 15 bases spanning the gap. The germline V gene encodes CDR1 MNHEY and CDR2 SMNVEV (reference sequence). The CDR3 runs to 13 residues.